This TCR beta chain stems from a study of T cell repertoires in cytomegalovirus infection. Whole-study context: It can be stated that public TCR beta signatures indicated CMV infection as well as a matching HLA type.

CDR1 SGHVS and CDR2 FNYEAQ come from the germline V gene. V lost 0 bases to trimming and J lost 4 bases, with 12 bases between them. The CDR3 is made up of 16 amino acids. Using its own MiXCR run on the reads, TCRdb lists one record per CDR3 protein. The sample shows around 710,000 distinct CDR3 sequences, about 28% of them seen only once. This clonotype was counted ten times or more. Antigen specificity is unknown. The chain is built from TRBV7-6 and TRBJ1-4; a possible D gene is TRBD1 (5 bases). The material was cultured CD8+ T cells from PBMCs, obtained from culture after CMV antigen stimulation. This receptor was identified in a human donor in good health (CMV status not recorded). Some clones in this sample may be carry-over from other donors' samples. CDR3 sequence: CASSLARGHLNEKLFF. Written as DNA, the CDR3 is TGTGCCAGCAGCTTAGCGCGCGGACACCTTAATGAAAAACTGTTTTTT.